This is a list of T cell receptor beta chains from one sample in a study of blood T cell repertoires in COVID-19. Method: immunoSEQ multiplex PCR; TCRdb's copy keeps in-frame clones and lacks some. The data hold approximately 40,000 clones, with around four fifths observed a single time. The specimen was peripheral blood. Every receptor here comes from a man aged 80 or over with active or convalescent COVID-19. Each CDR3 is given without its conserved first and last residue. A D gene is named only where the DNA matches it firmly.

D,V,CDR3
NA,TRBV28,ASSPSKDSNQPQH
TRBD1,TRBV18,ASSGGRQGYEQY
TRBD1,TRBV13,ASSSYQGTGGFGGELF
NA,TRBV7-6,ASSLDPGTGELF
TRBD1,TRBV12-3/TRBV12-4,ASGPGQKYGYT
TRBD2,TRBV7-2,ASSLVSGGASYEQY
NA,TRBV2,ASSRGQFPSYEQY
TRBD1,TRBV10-1,ARGQRGSYSNQPQH
TRBD1,TRBV28,ASSLRTGIQPQH
NA,TRBV19,ASSIGGDENIQY
TRBD2,TRBV7-2,ASSFTSGGPSGTQY
TRBD1,TRBV27,ASRTGGSEQY
TRBD2,TRBV5-1,ASSSGTSFYEQY
NA,TRBV9,ASSVSSGNTIY
TRBD1,TRBV19,ASSIQDRSYEQY
NA,TRBV7-6,ASSLVGDSYEQY
TRBD1,TRBV7-2,ASSLARQGEAF
NA,TRBV20-1,SASGTGSGNTIY
TRBD2,TRBV6-5,ASSFVAGRSGELF
NA,TRBV7-2,ASSDRTEMNTEAF
NA,TRBV11-2,ASNKNGGNEQF
NA,TRBV29-1,SVARGGDTDTQY
NA,TRBV12-3/TRBV12-4,ASSRMRYEQY
TRBD2,TRBV19,ASNGGGAEFTDTQY
NA,TRBV7-3,ASSPSSHADTQY
NA,TRBV12-3/TRBV12-4,ASTPGTHGELF
NA,TRBV12-3/TRBV12-4,ASSAGLSYEQY
NA,TRBV7-9,ASTPAGAGGTDTQY
TRBD1,TRBV10-2,ASRERDRGYDEQF
TRBD2,TRBV6-2/TRBV6-3,ASSYSTSGKLYEQY
TRBD1,TRBV28,ASSQGQGTGKLF
TRBD2,TRBV7-8,ASRGLPRGAGELF
TRBD1,TRBV5-6,ASSPPGQGSLDHGYT
NA,TRBV5-4,ASSLGSRSSYNEQF
NA,TRBV10-3,AISDMTGELF
TRBD2,TRBV9,ASSLAGAPSWEQF
TRBD1,TRBV7-9,ASSSRDRAYEQY
NA,TRBV4-3,ASSQDSISDEQY
TRBD1,TRBV11-2,ASSPMISRTGADGYT
TRBD1,TRBV10-3,AISEYRDSYNSPLH
NA,TRBV5-1,ASSFGGSAYEQY
TRBD2,TRBV6-6,ASSQIEPGLLAGGGTGELF
NA,TRBV4-2,ASSLEGGRSGELF
NA,TRBV6-5,ASSYDDRPNSPLH
NA,TRBV11-3,ASKSSRDTPRDEQF
TRBD1,TRBV6-5,ASSYSGQGGEQY
NA,TRBV6-5,ASSTGTPEWEQY
TRBD1,TRBV4-1,ASSYGQEGEAF
TRBD1,TRBV28,ASRDTGGHQPQH
TRBD1,TRBV2,ASSDGTGGNQPQH
NA,TRBV7-6,ASSPARNSGNTIY
TRBD1,TRBV6-1,ASSEPGQGDEKLF